This is a list of T cell receptor beta chains from one sample in a study of T cell responses to AZD1222 COVID-19 vaccine. Using immunoSEQ multiplex PCR, the repertoire was profiled, and TCRdb retains in-frame clones only, with some absent. The sample has around 150,000 clones; around nine tenths are singletons. The source material was peripheral blood, sampled on day 0 of AZD1222 vaccination. Receptor source: an adult in good health. Each CDR3 is given with its conserved first and last residue. Each record gives: V gene, D gene, J gene, CDR3 DNA, CDR3 protein. The D gene is left open where the match is weak.

v_gene: TRBV7-8
d_gene: TRBD2
j_gene: TRBJ2-5
CDR3nt: TGTGCCAGCAGCTTATCTGCGGCGGGAGGTCCCCAGTACTTC
CDR3aa: CASSLSAAGGPQYF

v_gene: TRBV7-9
d_gene: TRBD1
j_gene: TRBJ1-1
CDR3nt: TGTGCCAGCAGCCCAGCACAGGGGGCGCAAAACACTGAAGCTTTCTTT
CDR3aa: CASSPAQGAQNTEAFF

v_gene: TRBV12-3/TRBV12-4
d_gene: TRBD1
j_gene: TRBJ1-6
CDR3nt: TGTGCCATCAGAACAGGGGATTCACCCCTCCACTTT
CDR3aa: CAIRTGDSPLHF

v_gene: TRBV19
d_gene: TRBD1
j_gene: TRBJ1-6
CDR3nt: TGTGCCAGTACCGACAGGGGTAATTCACCCCTCCACTTT
CDR3aa: CASTDRGNSPLHF

v_gene: TRBV15
d_gene: -
j_gene: TRBJ2-7
CDR3nt: TGTGCCACCAGCAGAGACTCAGGGGTTGCCTACGAGCAGTACTTC
CDR3aa: CATSRDSGVAYEQYF

v_gene: TRBV5-1
d_gene: TRBD1
j_gene: TRBJ2-7
CDR3nt: TGCGCCAGCAGCTTACAGGGGATCTCCTACGAGCAGTACTTC
CDR3aa: CASSLQGISYEQYF

v_gene: TRBV6-6
d_gene: TRBD1
j_gene: TRBJ1-1
CDR3nt: TGTGCCAGCAGTTCGACAGGGGTTGTAGTTTTCTTT
CDR3aa: CASSSTGVVVFF

v_gene: TRBV27
d_gene: -
j_gene: TRBJ1-1
CDR3nt: TGTGCCAGCAGTTTAGCGACCGGGGCCAACACTGAAGCTTTCTTT
CDR3aa: CASSLATGANTEAFF

v_gene: TRBV13
d_gene: -
j_gene: TRBJ2-2
CDR3nt: TGTGCCAGCAGCTTAGGCAGCTCCACCGGGGAGCTGTTTTTT
CDR3aa: CASSLGSSTGELFF

v_gene: TRBV27
d_gene: TRBD1
j_gene: TRBJ1-5
CDR3nt: TGTGCCAGCAGCCAGGGGGCGTTGAGCAATCAGCCCCAGCATTTT
CDR3aa: CASSQGALSNQPQHF

v_gene: TRBV6-6
d_gene: TRBD1
j_gene: TRBJ1-3
CDR3nt: TGTGCCAGCAGCCGTCAGCAGGGGGGCTCTGGAAACACCATATATTTT
CDR3aa: CASSRQQGGSGNTIYF

v_gene: TRBV7-9
d_gene: TRBD2
j_gene: TRBJ2-7
CDR3nt: TGTGCCAGCCGTAGCGGGAGTCTTTACGAGCAGTACTTC
CDR3aa: CASRSGSLYEQYF

v_gene: TRBV28
d_gene: -
j_gene: TRBJ2-7
CDR3nt: TGTGCCAGCAGTTCAGGCGTTGCTTACGAGCAGTACTTC
CDR3aa: CASSSGVAYEQYF

v_gene: TRBV18
d_gene: TRBD2
j_gene: TRBJ2-5
CDR3nt: TGTGCCAGCTCAAAGACTAGCGGGACCCTCCAAGAGACCCAGTACTTC
CDR3aa: CASSKTSGTLQETQYF

v_gene: TRBV15
d_gene: -
j_gene: TRBJ2-7
CDR3nt: TGTGCCACCAGCAGAGATCGTAGGGTCTACGAGCAGTACTTC
CDR3aa: CATSRDRRVYEQYF